This is a list of T cell receptor beta chains from one sample in a study of blood T cells in healthy people across ages. TCRdb itself ran the 5' RACE reads through MiXCR, one entry per CDR3 protein. The sample lists about 640,000 distinct CDR3 sequences; roughly 50% were seen once. The sequenced material came from blood. The receptors originated from a man aged 55 to 70 in good health. CDR3s include the opening cysteine and the closing phenylalanine or tryptophan. A D gene is named only where the DNA matches it firmly. Clone sizes are given selectively: once, few, many, or a class where the clone is expanded.

abundance: few
d_gene: TRBD1
j_gene: TRBJ2-4
v_gene: TRBV4-2
CDR3aa: CASSRGQGRIAKNIQYF
CDR3nt: TGTGCCAGCAGCCGAGGACAGGGGAGGATAGCCAAAAACATTCAGTACTTC

abundance: .
d_gene: .
j_gene: TRBJ1-6
v_gene: TRBV4-1
CDR3aa: CASSPDRSSYNSPLHF
CDR3nt: TGCGCCAGCAGCCCAGACAGGAGCTCCTATAATTCACCCCTCCACTTT

abundance: .
d_gene: TRBD1
j_gene: TRBJ1-4
v_gene: TRBV18
CDR3aa: CASSPAGQGQEKLFF
CDR3nt: TGTGCCAGCTCACCCGCGGGACAGGGACAGGAAAAACTGTTTTTT

abundance: .
d_gene: .
j_gene: TRBJ1-2
v_gene: TRBV5-1
CDR3aa: CASSLARAGANYGYTF
CDR3nt: TGCGCCAGCAGCTTGGCGCGGGCAGGGGCCAACTATGGCTACACCTTC

abundance: .
d_gene: .
j_gene: TRBJ2-3
v_gene: TRBV29-1
CDR3aa: CSVSRQTSTDTQYF
CDR3nt: TGCAGCGTATCGAGACAGACTAGCACAGATACGCAGTATTTT

abundance: .
d_gene: .
j_gene: TRBJ1-2
v_gene: TRBV5-1
CDR3aa: CASSLATATNYGYTF
CDR3nt: TGCGCCAGCAGCTTGGCGACAGCTACTAACTATGGCTACACCTTC

abundance: .
d_gene: .
j_gene: TRBJ2-7
v_gene: TRBV3-1
CDR3aa: CASSQGIPTHEQYF
CDR3nt: TGTGCCAGCAGCCAAGGTATCCCAACCCACGAGCAGTACTTC

abundance: .
d_gene: TRBD1
j_gene: TRBJ2-5
v_gene: TRBV3-1
CDR3aa: CASSQIGTGPGETQYF
CDR3nt: TGTGCCAGCAGCCAGATCGGGACAGGCCCGGGGGAGACCCAGTACTTC

abundance: .
d_gene: .
j_gene: TRBJ2-1
v_gene: TRBV24-1
CDR3aa: CATSAAGSYNEQFF
CDR3nt: TGTGCCACCAGTGCCGCAGGCTCCTACAATGAGCAGTTCTTC

abundance: .
d_gene: .
j_gene: TRBJ2-6
v_gene: TRBV28
CDR3aa: CASSAGGYGANVLTF
CDR3nt: TGTGCCAGCAGTGCAGGGGGGTACGGGGCCAACGTCCTGACTTTC

abundance: few
d_gene: .
j_gene: TRBJ1-2
v_gene: TRBV29-1
CDR3aa: CSSTLISNYGYTF
CDR3nt: TGCAGCTCTACCCTTATCTCTAACTATGGCTACACCTTC